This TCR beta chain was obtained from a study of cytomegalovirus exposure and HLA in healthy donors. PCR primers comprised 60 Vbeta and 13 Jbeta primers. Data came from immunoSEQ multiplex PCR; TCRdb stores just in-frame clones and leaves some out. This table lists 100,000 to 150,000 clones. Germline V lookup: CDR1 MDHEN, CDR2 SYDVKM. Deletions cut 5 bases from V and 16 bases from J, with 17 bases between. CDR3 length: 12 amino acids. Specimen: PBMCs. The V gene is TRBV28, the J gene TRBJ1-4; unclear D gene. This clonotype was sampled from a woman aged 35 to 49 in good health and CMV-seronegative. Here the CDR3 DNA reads TGTGCCAGCAGTCCTCTACTTGACACACCGTTTTTT. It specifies CASSPLLDTPFF. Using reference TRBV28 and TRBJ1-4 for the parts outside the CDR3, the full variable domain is DVKVTQSSRYLVKRTGEKVFLECVQDMDHENMFWYRQDPGLGLRLIYFSYDVKMKEKGDIPEGYSVSREKKERFSLILESASTNQTSMYLCASSPLLDTPFFGSGTQLSVL.